This T cell receptor (beta chain) is from a study of human T cells and chemical hapten exposure. This clonotype has a count of ten or more. Germline lookup yields CDR1 LGHNA and CDR2 YSLEER. The germline V and J ends were trimmed by 0 bases and 2 bases, with 6 bases remaining between them. The CDR3 sequence is 14 residues long. The time point here: patch test 2, 6 weeks after DPC sensitization. Stated treatment: therapeutic diphenylcyclopropenone sensitization with weekly scalp DPC. Blood draws came first, before each patch test. A single record per CDR3 protein comes from TCRdb applying MiXCR to the RACE reads. The data contain over 35,000 distinct CDR3 sequences, around 9% of them seen just once; the ten biggest clones take up 15%.

The starting material was whole blood, obtained in connection with sensitization to the hapten diphenylcyclopropenone (DPC). This clonotype originated in a woman in her thirties or forties with alopecia areata. Some clones in this sample may be carry-over from other donors' samples. The chain combines TRBV4-3 with TRBJ2-3; D call uncertain. The CDR3 spells CASSQELPTDTQYF. CDR3 sequence (DNA): TGCGCCAGCAGCCAAGAACTACCCACAGATACGCAGTATTTT.